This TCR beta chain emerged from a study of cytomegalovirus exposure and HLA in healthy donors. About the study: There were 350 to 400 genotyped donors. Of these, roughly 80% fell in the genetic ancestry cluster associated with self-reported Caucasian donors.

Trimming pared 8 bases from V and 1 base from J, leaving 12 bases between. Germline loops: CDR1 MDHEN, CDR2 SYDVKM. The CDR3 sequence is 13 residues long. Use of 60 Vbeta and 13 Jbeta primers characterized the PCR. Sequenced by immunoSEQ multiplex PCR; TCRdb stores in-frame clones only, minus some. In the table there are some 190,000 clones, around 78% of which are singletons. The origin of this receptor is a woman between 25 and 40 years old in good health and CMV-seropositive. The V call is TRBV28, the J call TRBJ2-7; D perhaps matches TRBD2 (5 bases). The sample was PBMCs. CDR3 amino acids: CASQEAGSYEQYF. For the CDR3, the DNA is TGTGCCAGCCAAGAGGCGGGTTCCTACGAGCAGTACTTC.